A single sample is the source of the 32 T cell receptor beta chains below, sequenced in a study of blood T cell repertoires in COVID-19. TCRdb keeps only in-frame clones here, not all; method: immunoSEQ multiplex PCR. The repertoire has around 250,000 clones, 86% of them found once; the top ten carry 9% to 15%. The sequenced sample was peripheral blood. These receptors all come from an elderly man with acute or convalescent COVID-19.

The CDR3 DNA sequence: TGTGCCAGCAGTTATGCGAGTTCCGTCACCGGGGAGCTGTTTTTT. It is translated as CASSYASSVTGELFF. V and J are TRBV6-5 and TRBJ2-2; D gene unclear. The CDR3 is 15 residues long. Germline V gives CDR1 MNHEY, CDR2 SVGAGI. The V gene lost 3 bases and the J gene lost 4 bases, with 12 bases spanning the gap.

V and J are TRBV18 and TRBJ2-5; 7 bases are a match to TRBD2. V was pared by 2 bases and J by 4 bases, with 7 bases of the junction left unmatched. The CDR3 has 15 residues. Looked up from germline, CDR1 is KGHSH and CDR2 is LQKENI. As DNA, the CDR3 is TGTGCCAGCTCACCAACGGGAGGAGTTCGAGAGACCCAGTACTTC. It encodes CASSPTGGVRETQYF.

The chain is built from TRBV7-9 and TRBJ1-4; maybe TRBD1 (5 bases). The length of the CDR3 is 15 residues. The germline V and J ends were trimmed by 2 bases and 0 bases, with 7 bases remaining between them. Germline V CDR1 and CDR2: SEHNR, FQNEAQ (reference sequence). The CDR3 region is CASSLLGATNEKLFF. CDR3 in DNA: TGTGCCAGCAGCTTATTAGGGGCAACTAATGAAAAACTGTTTTTT.

The chain joins TRBV9 to TRBJ2-4; 12 bases match TRBD2. Unmatched junction bases numbered 3, after V lost 3 bases and J lost 5 bases. CDR3 length equals 15 residues. CDR1 SGDLS and CDR2 YYNGEE come from the germline V gene. Here the CDR3 DNA reads TGTGCCAGCAGCGCAGGACTAGCGGGACAAAACATTCAGTACTTC. It is translated as CASSAGLAGQNIQYF. The full variable domain, with the rest looked up from reference TRBV9 and TRBJ2-4, is DSGVTQTPKHLITATGQRVTLRCSPRSGDLSVYWYQQSLDQGLQFLIQYYNGEERAKGNILERFSAQQFPDLHSELNLSSLELGDSALYFCASSAGLAGQNIQYFGAGTRLSVL.

This clone was detected only once. Other DNA sequences in this sample translate to the same CDR3. The gene calls are TRBV9 and TRBJ1-3, with D possibly matching TRBD1 (6 bases). The CDR3 contains 15 residues. Trimming left V 2 bases short and J 4 bases short, with 13 bases between. Germline CDR1 is SGDLS and CDR2 is YYNGEE. The DNA of the CDR3 is TGTGCCAGCAGCGTGGCTACAGGGACGGGAAACACCATATATTTT. Its protein is CASSVATGTGNTIYF. The whole variable domain, filled in from reference TRBV9 and TRBJ1-3, reads DSGVTQTPKHLITATGQRVTLRCSPRSGDLSVYWYQQSLDQGLQFLIQYYNGEERAKGNILERFSAQQFPDLHSELNLSSLELGDSALYFCASSVATGTGNTIYFGEGSWLTVV.

V gene TRBV11-2 combines with J gene TRBJ1-5, with D possibly matching TRBD1 (5 bases). The CDR3 has 15 amino acids. Germline V CDR1 and CDR2: SGHAT, FQNNGV. With 1 base removed from V and 0 bases from J, the gap between germline ends came to 7 bases. DNA of the CDR3: TGTGCCAGCAGCTTAGCAGGGTATAGCAATCAGCCCCAGCATTTT. It is translated as CASSLAGYSNQPQHF.

The chain couples TRBV10-2 to TRBJ1-2, with 7 nucleotides matching TRBD1. Germline-derived CDR1 and CDR2 are WSHSY and SAAADI. This CDR3 is 13 amino acids long. The V and J ends lost 8 bases and 4 bases, in that order; junction bases with no gene match: 7. This CDR3 reads CASGDSNLYGYTF. DNA for the CDR3: TGCGCCAGCGGGGACAGTAACCTCTATGGCTACACCTTC.

This clone was observed a handful of times. The chain links TRBV5-4 to TRBJ2-1, with TRBD2 matching over 11 bases. Per the germline V gene, CDR1 is SGHNT and CDR2 is YYREEE (reference sequence). V gave up 4 bases and J gave up 4 bases; unmatched junction bases: 13. The CDR3 extends over 18 amino acids. In DNA form, the CDR3 reads TGTGCCAGCAGCCCCACCCCACTAGCGGGGGCCGATTACAATGAGCAGTTCTTC. It translates to CASSPTPLAGADYNEQFF.

Only one count was recorded for this clone. The chain is built from TRBV28 and TRBJ1-3, with D unresolved. There are 14 residues in the CDR3. V was pared by 4 bases and J by 3 bases, with 10 bases between. Germline CDR1 and CDR2: MDHEN and SYDVKM. The CDR3 protein is CASSSAGVGNTIYF. The CDR3 DNA reads as TGTGCCAGCAGTTCGGCGGGAGTTGGAAACACCATATATTTT. The whole variable domain, filled in from reference TRBV28 and TRBJ1-3, reads DVKVTQSSRYLVKRTGEKVFLECVQDMDHENMFWYRQDPGLGLRLIYFSYDVKMKEKGDIPEGYSVSREKKERFSLILESASTNQTSMYLCASSSAGVGNTIYFGEGSWLTVV.

V usage is TRBV12-3 or TRBV12-4 and J usage is TRBJ1-1; no reliable D call. V lost 3 bases and J lost 11, with 10 bases in between. The CDR3 loop spans 11 amino acids. DNA for the CDR3: TGTGCCAGCAGTTTCGGGTCTGGCGCTTTCTTT. Its protein product is CASSFGSGAFF.

The J gene is TRBJ1-2, the V gene TRBV28; 9 positions agree with TRBD1. Germline V lookup: CDR1 MDHEN, CDR2 SYDVKM. CDR3 length: 15 amino acids. The J segment lost 1 base and the V segment lost 5 bases, leaving 5 bases of the junction unmatched. The CDR3 DNA is TGTGCCAGCAGTGTCCCGGGACAGGGTAACTATGGCTACACCTTC. Its protein is CASSVPGQGNYGYTF.

This clone was detected only a few times. The chain has TRBV6-4 and TRBJ1-1, with TRBD1 identical over 7 bases. CDR1 MRHNA and CDR2 SNTAGT come from the germline V gene. Trimming at V came to 6 bases and at J to 1 base, leaving 5 bases not matched to a gene. The CDR3 spans 14 residues. The CDR3 sequence is CASRNTGANTEAFF. Written as DNA, the CDR3 is TGTGCCAGCAGAAATACAGGGGCGAACACTGAAGCTTTCTTT.

V is TRBV18 and J is TRBJ2-3, with 11 positions matching TRBD2. Germline values: CDR1 KGHSH, CDR2 LQKENI. V trimming: 2 bases; J trimming: 8 bases; junction bases outside the gene matches: 6. The CDR3 extends over 15 amino acids. The CDR3 region is CASSPGTSGGGTQYF. CDR3 DNA sequence: TGTGCCAGCTCACCAGGGACTAGCGGAGGGGGTACGCAGTATTTT.

This rearrangement joins TRBV11-2 to TRBJ2-1, with D possibly TRBD1 on 6 matching bases. V was cut by 11 bases and J by 3 bases, with 17 bases left in between. CDR1 and CDR2 (germline): SGHAT, FQNNGV. The CDR3 has 14 amino acids. CDR3 region: CAARGGRYYNEQFF. The CDR3 nucleotides are TGTGCCGCGAGAGGGGGACGGTACTACAATGAGCAGTTCTTC.

The chain employs TRBV10-3 and TRBJ1-5, with D possibly matching TRBD1 (6 bases). Germline V gene data show CDR1 as ENHRY and CDR2 as SYGVKD. The CDR3 loop spans 12 amino acids. The V gene lost 8 bases and the J gene lost 5 bases, with 10 bases spanning the gap. The CDR3 sequence is CAISAGDQPQHF. The CDR3, as DNA: TGTGCCATCTCGGCAGGGGATCAGCCCCAGCATTTT.

The V call is TRBV28, the J call TRBJ1-3; possible D gene TRBD1, 5 bases. The V gene lost 6 bases and the J gene lost 5 bases, with 14 bases spanning the gap. Germline V gene data show CDR1 as MDHEN and CDR2 as SYDVKM. This CDR3 contains 14 residues. This chain's CDR3 is CASSLDISRNTIYF. CDR3 nucleotides: TGTGCCAGCAGCCTGGACATAAGCCGAAACACCATATATTTT.

The V and J genes are TRBV5-1 and TRBJ1-1; a possible D gene is TRBD1 (5 bases). V was trimmed by 4 bases and J by 11 bases, leaving 15 bases between them. This CDR3 is built from 12 residues. CDR1 and CDR2 (germline): SGHRS, YFSETQ. The CDR3 coding sequence is TGCGCCAGCAGCCAGGACACGGAGGGGGCTTTCTTT. Translating it yields CASSQDTEGAFF.

The rearrangement links TRBV7-9 to TRBJ1-6; 12 bases agree with TRBD1. Germline V CDR1 and CDR2: SEHNR, FQNEAQ (reference sequence). V was pared by 0 bases and J by 1 base, with 4 bases of the junction left unmatched. The CDR3 is made up of 19 amino acids. DNA of the CDR3: TGTGCCAGCAGCTTAGCGGGACAGGGGGCATCTTCCTATAATTCACCCCTCCACTTT. Protein product: CASSLAGQGASSYNSPLHF.

A note on this clone: This sample includes further DNA sequences coding for the same CDR3. J is TRBJ1-1 and V is TRBV28; TRBD1 might be the D (5 bases). V was pared by 6 bases and J by 1 base, with 12 bases between. Per the germline V gene, CDR1 is MDHEN and CDR2 is SYDVKM. The CDR3 sequence is 14 residues long. The CDR3 DNA reads as TGTGCCAGCAGGCCGCAGGGCGGGAACACTGAAGCTTTCTTT. The encoded protein is CASRPQGGNTEAFF.

The V gene is TRBV2, the J gene TRBJ2-1; the D gene is possibly TRBD2 (6 bases). CDR1 and CDR2 (germline): SNHLY, FYNNEI. The CDR3 has 13 residues. The V and J ends lost 6 bases and 10 bases respectively, with 16 bases between them. Here the CDR3 DNA reads TGTGCCAGCAGCCGACAATACAGCGGGGAGCAGTTCTTC. Translating gives CASSRQYSGEQFF.

This chain connects TRBV14 to TRBJ1-2; D is ambiguous. This CDR3 spans 13 amino acids. Germline-derived CDR1 and CDR2 are SGHDN and FVKESK. The V and J ends lost 4 bases and 4 bases respectively, with 10 bases between them. CDR3 residues: CASSPQVSYGYTF. Here the CDR3 DNA reads TGTGCCAGCAGCCCCCAAGTGAGCTATGGCTACACCTTC.

The rearrangement joins TRBV5-1 to TRBJ2-2; TRBD1 agrees at 8 bases. CDR1 and CDR2 (germline): SGHRS, YFSETQ. There are 15 residues in the CDR3. V lost 4 bases to trimming and J lost 4 bases; unmatched junction nucleotides: 6. The chain's CDR3 is CASSRGQGLTGELFF. CDR3 coding DNA: TGCGCCAGCAGCCGCGGACAGGGCCTCACCGGGGAGCTGTTTTTT. Supplemented by reference TRBV5-1 and TRBJ2-2, the full variable domain reads KAGVTQTPRYLIKTRGQQVTLSCSPISGHRSVSWYQQTPGQGLQFLFEYFSETQRNKGNFPGRFSGRQFSNSRSEMNVSTLELGDSALYLCASSRGQGLTGELFFGEGSRLTVL.

The V gene is TRBV20-1, the J gene TRBJ2-5, with D possibly matching TRBD2 (5 bases). This CDR3 spans 15 amino acids. V lost 3 bases, J lost 5 bases, and 19 bases lay in between. CDR1 and CDR2 (germline): DFQATT, SNEGSKA (reference sequence). The CDR3 DNA is TGCAGTGCTAGTAGCGCGCAGACCTTCTCGGAGACCCAGTACTTC. Protein product: CSASSAQTFSETQYF.

V is TRBV24-1 and J is TRBJ1-1; 7 nucleotides match TRBD1. V was clipped by 4 bases and J by 0 bases; unmatched bases: 1. Germline loops: CDR1 KGHDR, CDR2 SFDVKD. This CDR3 comprises 14 residues. CDR3 residues: CATSEGGLNTEAFF. The DNA for the CDR3 is TGTGCCACCAGTGAAGGGGGCTTGAACACTGAAGCTTTCTTT.

The V gene is TRBV9, the J gene TRBJ2-7; D may be TRBD1 (6 bases). Germline V lookup: CDR1 SGDLS, CDR2 YYNGEE. Trimming cost V 0 bases and J 7 bases, with 8 bases left between them. The CDR3 is made up of 12 amino acids. CDR3 residues: CASSVEGGEQYF. CDR3 DNA: TGTGCCAGCAGCGTAGAAGGGGGAGAGCAGTACTTC.

V usage is TRBV10-3 and J usage is TRBJ2-2, with D hard to call. Germline-derived CDR1 and CDR2 are ENHRY and SYGVKD. The CDR3 sequence is 15 residues long. V lost 0 bases and J lost 4, with 9 bases in between. The CDR3: CAISESPASTGELFF. For the CDR3, the DNA is TGTGCCATCAGTGAGTCACCAGCTAGCACCGGGGAGCTGTTTTTT.

This chain connects TRBV10-3 to TRBJ2-3, with a possible D match to TRBD2 (5 bases). The CDR3 is 11 amino acids. V lost 6 bases and J 6 bases, leaving 7 bases between the germline ends. Germline V gives CDR1 ENHRY, CDR2 SYGVKD. The CDR3 loop reads CAISPGDTQYF. Written as DNA, the CDR3 is TGTGCCATCAGCCCGGGGGATACGCAGTATTTT.

This clone was observed once. The chain has TRBV18 and TRBJ1-6, with 8 bases identical to TRBD1. The trim removed 2 bases at V and 8 bases at J, leaving 14 bases unmatched. This CDR3 comprises 18 residues. The germline gives CDR1 KGHSH, CDR2 LQKENI. The CDR3 nucleotides are TGTGCCAGCTCACCAGGGCGCCAGACAGGGGTGAGTCATTCACCCCTCCACTTT. Its protein is CASSPGRQTGVSHSPLHF.

The DNA of the CDR3 is TGCGCCAGCAGTGACCTTCTAGCGGGGGGGCCCAATGAGCAGTTCTTC. It translates to CASSDLLAGGPNEQFF. J is TRBJ2-1 and V is TRBV10-2, with 12 bases identical to TRBD2. The germline V gene has CDR1 WSHSY and CDR2 SAAADI. The V gene end was trimmed by 3 bases and the J gene end by 6 bases; junction bases not matched to a gene: 6. The CDR3 loop spans 16 amino acids.

The CDR3 DNA reads as TGCGCCAGCAGCGTGGGACAGGGGGGGAACAATGAGCAGTTCTTC. This translates into CASSVGQGGNNEQFF. The gene calls are TRBV5-1 and TRBJ2-1, with 11 bases that match TRBD1. CDR3 length equals 15 residues. V dropped 4 bases and J dropped 5; count of bases not matched to a gene: 5. In germline, CDR1 is SGHRS, CDR2 YFSETQ.

This clone was counted between two and nine times. The rearrangement uses TRBV2 and TRBJ1-5, with no clear D. V shed 7 bases and J shed 5 bases, with 12 bases lying between them. The CDR3 sequence is 13 residues long. CDR1 and CDR2 from the germline V gene are SNHLY and FYNNEI. The CDR3, as DNA: TGTGCCAGCACTTTGGGGAGGGATCAGCCCCAGCATTTT. Translated: CASTLGRDQPQHF.

CDR3 residues: CASSYIGGAGPNTEAFF. CDR3 DNA sequence: TGTGCCAGCAGCTACATTGGGGGGGCAGGGCCGAACACTGAAGCTTTCTTT. V gene TRBV7-6 combines with J gene TRBJ1-1; tentative D call: TRBD1 (6 bases). This CDR3 comprises 17 residues. CDR1 and CDR2 from the germline V gene are SGHVS and FNYEAQ. V was trimmed by 4 bases and J by 1 base, leaving 19 bases between them.